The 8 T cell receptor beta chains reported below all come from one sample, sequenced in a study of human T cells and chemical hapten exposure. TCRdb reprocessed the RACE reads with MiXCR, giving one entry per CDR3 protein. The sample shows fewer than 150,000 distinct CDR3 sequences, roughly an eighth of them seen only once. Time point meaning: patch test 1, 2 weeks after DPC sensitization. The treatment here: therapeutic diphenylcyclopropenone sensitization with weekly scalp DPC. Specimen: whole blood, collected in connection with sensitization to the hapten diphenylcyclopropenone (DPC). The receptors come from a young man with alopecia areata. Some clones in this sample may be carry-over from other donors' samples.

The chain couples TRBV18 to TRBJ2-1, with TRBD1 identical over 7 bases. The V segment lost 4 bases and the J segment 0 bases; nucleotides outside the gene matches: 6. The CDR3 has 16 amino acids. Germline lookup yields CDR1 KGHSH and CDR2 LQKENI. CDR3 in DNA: TGTGCCAGCTCACTGACAGGGCCGAACTCCTACAATGAGCAGTTCTTC. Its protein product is CASSLTGPNSYNEQFF. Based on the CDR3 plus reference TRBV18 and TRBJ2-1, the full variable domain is NAGVMQNPRHLVRRRGQEARLRCSPMKGHSHVYWYRQLPEEGLKFMVYLQKENIIDESGMPKERFSAEFPKEGPSILRIQQVVRGDSAAYFCASSLTGPNSYNEQFFGPGTRLTVL.

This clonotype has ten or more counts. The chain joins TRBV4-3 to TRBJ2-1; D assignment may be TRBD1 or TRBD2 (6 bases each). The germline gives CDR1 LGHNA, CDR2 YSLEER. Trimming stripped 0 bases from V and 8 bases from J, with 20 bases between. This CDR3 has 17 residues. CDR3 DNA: TGCGCCAGCAGCCAAGATCTGGGGGCGGGGAGGAAGGATGAGCAGTTCTTC. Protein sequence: CASSQDLGAGRKDEQFF.

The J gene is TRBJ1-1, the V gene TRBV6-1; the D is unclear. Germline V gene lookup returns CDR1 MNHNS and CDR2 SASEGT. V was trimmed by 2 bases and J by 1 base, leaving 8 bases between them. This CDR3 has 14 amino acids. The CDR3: CASSEIDPNTEAFF. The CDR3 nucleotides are TGTGCCAGCAGTGAAATCGATCCGAACACTGAAGCTTTCTTT.

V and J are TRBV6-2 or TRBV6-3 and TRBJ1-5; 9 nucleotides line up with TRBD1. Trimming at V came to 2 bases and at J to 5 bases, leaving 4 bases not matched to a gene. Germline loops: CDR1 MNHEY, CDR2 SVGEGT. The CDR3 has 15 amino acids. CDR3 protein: CASSYPDRGDQPQHF. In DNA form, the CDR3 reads TGTGCCAGCAGTTACCCAGACAGGGGGGATCAGCCCCAGCATTTT.

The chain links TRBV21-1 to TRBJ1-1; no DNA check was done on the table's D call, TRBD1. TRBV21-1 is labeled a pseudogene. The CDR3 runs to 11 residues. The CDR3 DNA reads TGTGCCAGCAATGGCAGGGAAGAAGCTTTCTTT. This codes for CASNGREEAFF.

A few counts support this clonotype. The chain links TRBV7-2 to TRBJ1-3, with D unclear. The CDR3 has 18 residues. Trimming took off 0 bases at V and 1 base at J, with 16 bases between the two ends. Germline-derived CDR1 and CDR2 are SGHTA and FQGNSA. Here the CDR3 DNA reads TGTGCCAGCAGCTTAGCGATGCCAGGCATTACTTCTGGAAACACCATATATTTT. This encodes CASSLAMPGITSGNTIYF. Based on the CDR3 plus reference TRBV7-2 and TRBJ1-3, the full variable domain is GAGVSQSPSNKVTEKGKDVELRCDPISGHTALYWYRQSLGQGLEFLIYFQGNSAPDKSGLPSDRFSAERTGGSVSTLTIQRTQQEDSAVYLCASSLAMPGITSGNTIYFGEGSWLTVV.

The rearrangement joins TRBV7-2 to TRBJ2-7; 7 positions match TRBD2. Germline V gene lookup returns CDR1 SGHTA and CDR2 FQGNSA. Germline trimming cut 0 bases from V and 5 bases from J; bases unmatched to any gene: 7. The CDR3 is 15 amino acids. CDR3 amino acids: CASSLASQRGNEQYF. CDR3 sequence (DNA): TGTGCCAGCAGCTTAGCCTCTCAGCGGGGTAACGAGCAGTACTTC.

The CDR3 DNA reads TGTGCCAGCAGCGAGACAGAAGCCGCCATATATTTT. Its protein product is CASSETEAAIYF. The rearrangement links TRBV9 to TRBJ1-3; weak D call: TRBD1 (5 bases). Germline V gives CDR1 SGDLS, CDR2 YYNGEE. Trimming took off 3 bases at V and 11 bases at J, with 12 bases between the two ends. The CDR3 length is 12 residues.